This is a list of T cell receptor beta chains from one sample in a study of healthy donors' naive CD4 and CD8 T cells. In TCRdb, the reads were re-called with MiXCR into one record per CDR3 protein. The top ten clones hold approximately 2.5% of a sample with approximately 200,000 distinct CDR3 sequences, nearly 75% of them seen once. The sequencing input was naive CD4+ and CD8+ T cells sorted from blood, pooled from several donors. Receptors were obtained from a pool of human donors in good health; the sample pools cells from several healthy donors. The CDR3 runs from the conserved cysteine through the conserved F or W. A D gene is named only where the DNA matches it firmly. Part of the rows lack a size; the others show once, few, many or a class for expanded clones.

CDR3nt,CDR3aa,abundance,j_gene,v_gene,d_gene
TGCAGCGTACACCCGGGGGCCGATACTGAAGCTTTCTTT,CSVHPGADTEAFF,few,TRBJ1-1,TRBV29-1,-
TGTGCCAGCTCACTCCGGGGGACGAACACCGGGGAGCTGTTTTTT,CASSLRGTNTGELFF,-,TRBJ2-2,TRBV18,-
TGCAGCGTTGAGTTTTCTGGCCCTGAAGCTTTCTTT,CSVEFSGPEAFF,-,TRBJ1-1,TRBV29-1,-
TGCAGTGCTAGCGCGGGAGGGAACTACGAGCAGTACTTC,CSASAGGNYEQYF,-,TRBJ2-7,TRBV20-1,TRBD2
TGCAGTGCTAGAGCAGGCGGAGAGACCCAGTACTTC,CSARAGGETQYF,-,TRBJ2-5,TRBV20-1,-
TGTGCCAGCAGTGCAACAGGGGGCACTGAAGCTTTCTTT,CASSATGGTEAFF,few,TRBJ1-1,TRBV10-3,TRBD1
TGTGCCAGCATAGGTCAGGGCACCGTGGACACTGAAGCTTTCTTT,CASIGQGTVDTEAFF,-,TRBJ1-1,TRBV7-8,-
TGCAGTGCTGATGACAGGCTGCCACCCCTCCACTTT,CSADDRLPPLHF,few,TRBJ1-6,TRBV20-1,-
TGCAGCGTTGAAGAGAGTAAGGGGACACAACACTCTGGAAACACCATATATTTT,CSVEESKGTQHSGNTIYF,-,TRBJ1-3,TRBV29-1,-
TGCAGCACCACCAGCGGAACCTACGAGCAGTACTTC,CSTTSGTYEQYF,-,TRBJ2-7,TRBV29-1,-
TGTGCCAGCAGTTGGGGACAGGGATGGGCTGGCTACACCTTC,CASSWGQGWAGYTF,once,TRBJ1-2,TRBV6-5,TRBD1
TGCAGCGTTCAAAGCGGACAGCCCAATCAGCCCCAGCATTTT,CSVQSGQPNQPQHF,-,TRBJ1-5,TRBV29-1,-
TGCGCCAGCAGCCCCAAACAACAGGGGATCCTTTACGAGCAGTACTTC,CASSPKQQGILYEQYF,-,TRBJ2-7,TRBV5-1,TRBD1
TGTGCCAGCAGTTACTCGATATTCGACCGACTGTATAATTCACCCCTCCACTTT,CASSYSIFDRLYNSPLHF,-,TRBJ1-6,TRBV6-5,-
TGTGCCAGCAGGGAACTTAGCAATCAGCCCCAGCATTTT,CASRELSNQPQHF,-,TRBJ1-5,TRBV6-2/TRBV6-3,-
TGCAGCACTAACGGGAGATCCTACAATGAGCAGTTCTTC,CSTNGRSYNEQFF,-,TRBJ2-1,TRBV29-1,-
TGCAGCGTTGGTCGTGACAGGATCCTCTCTGGCTACACCTTC,CSVGRDRILSGYTF,once,TRBJ1-2,TRBV29-1,-
TGTGCCAGCAGCTTGTGGGGCAGCGGGGGGTACAATGAGCAGTTCTTC,CASSLWGSGGYNEQFF,-,TRBJ2-1,TRBV5-4,TRBD2
TGTGCCAGCAGTCAGTCTCCGGGACTCCCCTCCGCTTTCTTT,CASSQSPGLPSAFF,-,TRBJ1-1,TRBV6-5,-
TGCAGTGCTACTGACTGGAGTTCCTACAATGAGCAGTTCTTC,CSATDWSSYNEQFF,-,TRBJ2-1,TRBV20-1,-
TGTGCCAGTAGAGACGTGGGGGCTGGTTACCAAGAGACCCAGTACTTC,CASRDVGAGYQETQYF,-,TRBJ2-5,TRBV19,-
TGTGCCAGTAGTATAGGACTAGCCGAGAACGATGAGCAGTTCTTC,CASSIGLAENDEQFF,-,TRBJ2-1,TRBV19,TRBD2
TGTGCCAGCAGTTACTCGAGTGGGCAGGGGACCCAGTACTTC,CASSYSSGQGTQYF,few,TRBJ2-5,TRBV6-5,-
TGCAGCGTTGAAGATCCGGAGGGATGGGAGTACGAGCAGTACTTC,CSVEDPEGWEYEQYF,-,TRBJ2-7,TRBV29-1,-
TGTGCCAGTAGTATCTTGGACGAACTCCTGGGAGATACGCAGTATTTT,CASSILDELLGDTQYF,-,TRBJ2-3,TRBV19,-
TGCAGCGTTAGGCTAGCGGGAGGGGAGACCCAGTACTTC,CSVRLAGGETQYF,-,TRBJ2-5,TRBV29-1,TRBD2
TGTGCCAGCAGTTACCCCTTCAATGGCTACACCTTC,CASSYPFNGYTF,-,TRBJ1-2,TRBV6-2/TRBV6-3,-
TGTGCCAGCTCAGAAGGGATGAACACTGAAGCTTTCTTT,CASSEGMNTEAFF,few,TRBJ1-1,TRBV18,-
TGCAGCGTTGAATTGGGGGGAAGCCACTCCTACGAGCAGTACTTC,CSVELGGSHSYEQYF,-,TRBJ2-7,TRBV29-1,-
TGTGCCAGCTCCCCCGGGACTAGCGGGGGTTATGAGCAGTTCTTC,CASSPGTSGGYEQFF,-,TRBJ2-1,TRBV18,TRBD2
TGTGCCAGCAGTTTGGGTCGTCAAGGACAGGGGGCATCAGCTTTCTTT,CASSLGRQGQGASAFF,-,TRBJ1-1,TRBV6-5,TRBD1
TGTGCCAGCAGTTACACCGGGACTAGCGACTTAGGGCAGTTCTTC,CASSYTGTSDLGQFF,-,TRBJ2-1,TRBV6-5,TRBD2
TGTGCCAGTAGTGCCGGGACAAGGCAGTATTTT,CASSAGTRQYF,-,TRBJ2-3,TRBV19,-
TGCAGCGCGGACCAGGATACCGCAGATACGCAGTATTTT,CSADQDTADTQYF,-,TRBJ2-3,TRBV29-1,-
TGTACCAGCAGTATCCTCGACAGGGGAGAGACCCAGTACTTC,CTSSILDRGETQYF,-,TRBJ2-5,TRBV6-5,TRBD1
TGTGCCAGTAGTATAGTAACAGGGCTTAACAATCAGCCCCAGCATTTT,CASSIVTGLNNQPQHF,-,TRBJ1-5,TRBV19,-
TGCGCCAGCAGCTCCGCAGGACAGGACTACGAGCAGTACTTC,CASSSAGQDYEQYF,once,TRBJ2-7,TRBV5-1,TRBD1
TGTGCCAGCAGTCTCCAAGGGACTCTTTTCTACGAGCAGTACTTC,CASSLQGTLFYEQYF,-,TRBJ2-7,TRBV27,-
TGCAGCGACACTGGACAGGGTGGGAACTATGGCTACACCTTC,CSDTGQGGNYGYTF,-,TRBJ1-2,TRBV29-1,TRBD1
TGTGCCATCAGTGAGTCCGGGACTAGCCTCCAAGAGACCCAGTACTTC,CAISESGTSLQETQYF,-,TRBJ2-5,TRBV10-3,TRBD2